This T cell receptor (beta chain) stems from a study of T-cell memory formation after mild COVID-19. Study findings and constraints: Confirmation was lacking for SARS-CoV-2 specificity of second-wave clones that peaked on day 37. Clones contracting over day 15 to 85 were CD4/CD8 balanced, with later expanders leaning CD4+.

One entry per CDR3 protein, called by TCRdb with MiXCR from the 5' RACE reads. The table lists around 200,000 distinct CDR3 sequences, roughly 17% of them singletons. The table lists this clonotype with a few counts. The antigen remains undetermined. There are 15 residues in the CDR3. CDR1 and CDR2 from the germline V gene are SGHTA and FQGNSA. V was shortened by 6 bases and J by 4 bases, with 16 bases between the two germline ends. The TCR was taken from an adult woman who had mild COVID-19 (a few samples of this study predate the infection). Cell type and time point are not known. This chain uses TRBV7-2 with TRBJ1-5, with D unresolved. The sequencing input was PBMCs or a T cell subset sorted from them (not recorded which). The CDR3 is CASSLTPGLNQPQHF. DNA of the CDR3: TGTGCCAGCAGTCTAACACCGGGGTTAAATCAGCCCCAGCATTTT.